This entry is about one TCR beta chain. Assay used: immunoSEQ multiplex PCR; TCRdb lists only in-frame clones, some missing. The sample yields 55,000 to 75,000 clones, 90% to 97% seen once. These data come from a study of cytomegalovirus exposure and HLA in healthy donors. The origin of this receptor is a woman aged 18-29 years in good health and CMV-seronegative. Material: PBMCs.

CDR3 nucleotide sequence: TGTGCCTCCAGGGGCCCCAGCGACGAGCAGTACTTC. Amino acids: CASRGPSDEQYF. The chain recombines TRBV19 with TRBJ2-7; tentative D call: TRBD1 (6 bases). Germline V gene data show CDR1 as LNHDA and CDR2 as SQIVND (reference sequence). V was shortened by 11 bases and J by 5 bases, with 16 bases between the two germline ends. The CDR3 is made up of 12 amino acids.